A selection of T cell receptor beta chains follows, all from one sample in a study of OX40 agonist ivuxolimab in advanced cancers. Generated by immunoSEQ multiplex PCR, the TCRdb table keeps only in-frame clones and is missing some. In the table there are about 77,000 clones, approximately 90% of which are singletons. Sequenced here: CD4+ or CD8+ T cells sorted from blood, sampled in a trial of the OX40 agonist ivuxolimab. These TCRs come from an adult with an advanced solid tumor such as melanoma, head and neck, liver or kidney cancer. The CDR3 runs from the conserved cysteine through the conserved F or W. D genes are given only for firm matches. Some rows mark clone size as missing; the rest say once, few, many or name a class of expanded clone.

d_gene	v_gene	j_gene	abundance	CDR3aa	CDR3nt
NA	TRBV11-2	TRBJ2-3	NA	CASSLYSGTSTDTQYF	TGTGCCAGCAGCTTATACTCCGGGACTAGCACAGATACGCAGTATTTT
NA	TRBV15	TRBJ1-1	NA	CATSNSRFWAFF	TGTGCCACCAGCAACAGCCGGTTTTGGGCTTTCTTT
TRBD2	TRBV2	TRBJ2-1	once	CASIEGSGSYNEQFF	TGTGCCAGCATAGAGGGCAGCGGGAGCTACAATGAGCAGTTCTTC
TRBD2	TRBV5-1	TRBJ2-2	NA	CASSFGLAGGTGELFF	TGCGCCAGCAGCTTTGGACTAGCGGGCGGAACCGGGGAGCTGTTTTTT
TRBD2	TRBV11-2	TRBJ2-5	NA	CASSSRLARLETQYF	TGTGCCAGCAGCTCCCGACTAGCTCGGCTGGAGACCCAGTACTTC
NA	TRBV28	TRBJ1-3	NA	CASSLPHGGGLGGANIYF	TGTGCCAGCAGTTTACCCCATGGCGGGGGACTTGGAGGGGCCAACATATATTTT
NA	TRBV7-3	TRBJ2-7	NA	CASSLNTGNYEQYF	TGTGCCAGCAGCTTAAATACGGGAAACTACGAGCAGTACTTC
TRBD2	TRBV5-1	TRBJ2-1	NA	CASSSGTTYNEQFF	TGCGCCAGCAGCTCCGGGACTACCTACAATGAGCAGTTCTTC
TRBD1	TRBV6-9	TRBJ2-5	NA	CASSSDRGLRETQYF	TGTGCCAGCAGTTCCGACAGGGGTTTACGTGAGACCCAGTACTTC
TRBD2	TRBV2	TRBJ2-5	NA	CASSLAGVGQETQYF	TGTGCCAGCAGCTTAGCGGGAGTGGGGCAAGAGACCCAGTACTTC
TRBD1	TRBV18	TRBJ2-5	NA	CASSVGQGIQETQYF	TGTGCCAGCTCGGTAGGACAGGGCATCCAAGAGACCCAGTACTTC
NA	TRBV7-3	TRBJ2-1	NA	CASSSAGTTRPNEQFF	TGTGCCAGCAGCTCCGCCGGGACCACCCGACCGAATGAGCAGTTCTTC
TRBD2	TRBV11-1	TRBJ2-4	NA	CASTPGGARAKNIQYF	TGTGCCAGCACCCCGGGGGGGGCTCGGGCCAAAAACATTCAGTACTTC
NA	TRBV11-3	TRBJ1-2	NA	CASSQTTNYGYTF	TGTGCCAGCAGCCAAACAACTAACTATGGCTACACCTTC
TRBD1	TRBV10-1	TRBJ2-7	NA	CASSLGQGAPRYF	TGCGCCAGCAGTCTGGGACAGGGGGCCCCGCGGTACTTC
TRBD1	TRBV5-1	TRBJ1-2	NA	CASSLLQGVYGYTF	TGCGCCAGCAGCTTGTTGCAGGGGGTCTATGGCTACACCTTC
NA	TRBV27	TRBJ2-3	NA	CASKSTDTQYF	TGTGCCAGCAAGAGCACAGATACGCAGTATTTT
NA	TRBV11-3	TRBJ2-7	NA	CASSLAYPRYEQYF	TGTGCCAGCAGCTTAGCGTATCCCCGATACGAGCAGTACTTC
NA	TRBV14	TRBJ2-7	NA	CASSQDLRGEQYF	TGTGCCAGCAGCCAAGATTTGAGGGGCGAGCAGTACTTC
NA	TRBV28	TRBJ2-6	NA	CASSRPGSGANVLTF	TGTGCCAGCAGTCGTCCAGGCTCTGGGGCCAACGTCCTGACTTTC
NA	TRBV29-1	TRBJ1-2	NA	CSVGWGRGGYTF	TGCAGCGTTGGATGGGGGCGGGGTGGCTACACCTTC
NA	TRBV6-5	TRBJ1-2	NA	CASSKGGSYGYTF	TGTGCCAGCAGCAAAGGGGGGTCCTATGGCTACACCTTC
NA	TRBV2	TRBJ2-7	NA	CASSPDLPRRHEQYF	TGTGCCAGCAGCCCAGACCTCCCTAGGAGGCACGAGCAGTACTTC
TRBD2	TRBV7-3	TRBJ2-2	few	CASSTMAGGRTGELFF	TGTGCCAGCAGCACCATGGCGGGAGGACGAACCGGGGAGCTGTTTTTT
NA	TRBV6-5	TRBJ1-1	NA	CASSYKGKNTEAFF	TGTGCCAGCAGTTATAAGGGCAAGAACACTGAAGCTTTCTTT
NA	TRBV18	TRBJ1-4	NA	CASSEGVDEKLFF	TGTGCCAGCTCAGAGGGGGTGGATGAAAAACTGTTTTTT
NA	TRBV5-6	TRBJ2-1	NA	CASSLALLGAEQFF	TGTGCCAGCAGCTTGGCCTTGCTCGGGGCAGAGCAGTTCTTC
NA	TRBV27	TRBJ1-1	NA	CASSLRGYTEAFF	TGTGCCAGCAGTTTGAGGGGCTACACTGAAGCTTTCTTT
NA	TRBV11-3	TRBJ1-1	few	CASSLVGDTEAFF	TGTGCCAGCAGCTTAGTTGGGGACACTGAAGCTTTCTTT
NA	TRBV7-2	TRBJ1-4	NA	CASSLGGLEAEKLFF	TGTGCCAGCAGCCTAGGCGGATTAGAGGCTGAAAAACTGTTTTTT
NA	TRBV4-1	TRBJ1-2	NA	CASSQDLIYGYTF	TGCGCCAGCAGCCAAGATTTAATCTATGGCTACACCTTC
TRBD2	TRBV11-1	TRBJ2-1	NA	CASSPDLAGGPGYEQFF	TGTGCCAGCAGCCCAGACCTAGCGGGAGGGCCGGGGTATGAGCAGTTCTTC
NA	TRBV21-1	TRBJ2-2	NA	CASPPDGLAYTGELFF	TGTGCCAGCCCCCCAGATGGGTTAGCGTACACCGGGGAGCTGTTTTTT
TRBD1	TRBV6-6	TRBJ1-4	NA	CASSNGQGVEKLFF	TGTGCCAGCAGTAATGGACAGGGGGTTGAAAAACTGTTTTTT
TRBD1	TRBV18	TRBJ2-7	NA	CASSPTGGATYEQYF	TGTGCCAGCTCACCAACAGGGGGTGCTACCTACGAGCAGTACTTC
TRBD2	TRBV7-2	TRBJ2-1	NA	CASSLDAPNRLAGYNEQFF	TGTGCCAGCAGCTTAGACGCACCCAACAGACTAGCGGGTTACAATGAGCAGTTCTTC
TRBD2	TRBV28	TRBJ2-1	NA	CASSGSGSYNEQFF	TGTGCCAGCAGTGGCAGCGGGAGCTACAATGAGCAGTTCTTC
NA	TRBV13	TRBJ2-3	NA	CASSLVLMAAGTDTQYF	TGTGCCAGCAGCTTAGTTCTAATGGCGGCGGGCACAGATACGCAGTATTTT
NA	TRBV6-5	TRBJ2-3	once	CASSYPGGRDTQYF	TGTGCCAGCAGTTACCCGGGGGGCCGAGATACGCAGTATTTT
NA	TRBV5-1	TRBJ2-1	NA	CASSSGNGNYNEQFF	TGCGCCAGCAGCTCCGGCAACGGGAACTACAATGAGCAGTTCTTC
NA	TRBV5-1	TRBJ2-1	NA	CASSLERTVIHNEQFF	TGCGCCAGCAGCTTGGAGCGGACAGTCATTCACAATGAGCAGTTCTTC
TRBD1	TRBV30	TRBJ2-5	few	CAWSVGTGRRETQYF	TGTGCCTGGAGTGTAGGGACAGGTAGACGAGAGACCCAGTACTTC
NA	TRBV11-2	TRBJ2-3	NA	CASSLAGAEDTQYF	TGTGCCAGCAGCTTAGCGGGAGCGGAGGATACGCAGTATTTT
NA	TRBV6-6	TRBJ1-5	NA	CASSYSTQGNQPQHF	TGTGCCAGCAGTTACTCGACCCAAGGCAATCAGCCCCAGCATTTT
TRBD2	TRBV5-6	TRBJ2-3	once	CASSSFIAGVFTDTQYF	TGTGCCAGCAGCTCATTCATAGCGGGAGTTTTTACAGATACGCAGTATTTT
NA	TRBV7-2	TRBJ2-7	once	CASSLLGAPYEQYF	TGTGCCAGCAGCTTATTGGGGGCTCCCTACGAGCAGTACTTC
NA	TRBV7-9	TRBJ1-1	few	CASSLAREEAFF	TGTGCCAGCAGCTTAGCGCGCGAAGAAGCTTTCTTT
TRBD1	TRBV7-2	TRBJ2-7	NA	CASSLEPRGREQYF	TGTGCCAGCAGCTTAGAACCCAGGGGGCGAGAGCAGTACTTC
NA	TRBV11-2	TRBJ1-2	NA	CASRDSSNYGYTF	TGTGCCAGCAGGGACAGCTCTAACTATGGCTACACCTTC
TRBD1	TRBV30	TRBJ2-6	NA	CAWSVRLGDRGSGANVLTF	TGTGCCTGGAGTGTCAGGTTAGGGGACAGGGGCTCTGGGGCCAACGTCCTGACTTTC
NA	TRBV2	TRBJ2-5	NA	CASRAGGTRKETQYF	TGTGCCAGCAGGGCAGGGGGGACTAGAAAAGAGACCCAGTACTTC
TRBD1	TRBV5-8	TRBJ1-5	NA	CASSFPGTASGPQHF	TGTGCCAGCAGCTTCCCCGGGACAGCCAGCGGGCCCCAGCATTTT
NA	TRBV2	TRBJ2-7	NA	CASSGTNFYEQYF	TGTGCCAGCAGCGGGACAAACTTTTACGAGCAGTACTTC
TRBD1	TRBV4-2	TRBJ2-7	NA	CASSPTGVYEQYF	TGTGCCAGCAGCCCGACAGGGGTCTACGAGCAGTACTTC
NA	TRBV28	TRBJ2-7	NA	CASRGPTHDEQYF	TGTGCCAGCAGGGGGCCTACGCATGACGAGCAGTACTTC
NA	TRBV9	TRBJ1-5	NA	CASSDKRQPQHF	TGTGCCAGCAGCGACAAACGTCAGCCCCAGCATTTT
NA	TRBV7-2	TRBJ2-1	NA	CASSLAPEKEQFF	TGTGCCAGCAGCTTAGCACCTGAGAAGGAGCAGTTCTTC
NA	TRBV7-3	TRBJ2-2	NA	CASSPEVGAGELFF	TGTGCCAGCAGCCCTGAGGTGGGGGCCGGGGAGCTGTTTTTT